This T cell receptor (beta chain) was sequenced in a study of blood T cell repertoires in COVID-19. Study overall: The analysed material was cDNA or gDNA that came from T cells, B-cell-depleted T cells, or PBMCs.

Libraries were prepared by immunoSEQ multiplex PCR; TCRdb keeps only in-frame clonotypes and omits some of them. Of a few hundred thousand clones in the sample, about 88% were seen once. Germline V lookup: CDR1 SGHRS, CDR2 YFSETQ. Unmatched junction bases numbered 8, after V lost 4 bases and J lost 4 bases. This CDR3 region has 16 residues. The sequencing sample was made of PBMCs or T cells enriched from blood (not recorded which). The chain joins TRBV5-1 to TRBJ1-6, with 7 bases matching TRBD1. This sequence originates from a woman aged 25 to 39 who had recovered from COVID-19. This CDR3 is CASSPTGQRYNSPLHF. The CDR3 coding sequence is TGCGCCAGCAGCCCTACGGGACAGCGGTATAATTCACCCCTCCACTTT.